The T cell receptor beta chain under discussion was sequenced for a study of CD8+ T cells in alopecia areata. In germline, CDR1 is NSQYPW, CDR2 LRSPGD (reference sequence). The CDR3 sequence is 16 residues long. J gave up 2 bases and V 1 base, and 6 bases lay outside the gene matches. This clone was recorded a few times. Gene names denote mouse genes. From the germline J gene comes the end of the CDR3, since the read stops 4 residues before it. Extraction and reverse transcription of RNA yielded cDNA as the sequencing template. Method: immunoSEQ multiplex PCR; TCRdb's copy keeps in-frame clones and lacks some. This record lists around 110,000 clones, none seen once only, and the top ten clones contain roughly 21%.

This chain joins TRBV1 and TRBJ1-2; 8 bases are shared with TRBD1. Sequencing was performed on lesional skin. This clonotype originated in a C3H/HeJ mouse with alopecia areata. The strain bears MHC haplotype H2-k. The CDR3 region is CTCSAARGRENSDYTF. The CDR3 DNA, read in part, is TGCACCTGCAGTGCAGCCAGGGGGCGCGAGAACTCC. The complete variable domain, with remaining parts taken from reference TRBV1 and TRBJ1-2, reads VTLLEQNPRWRLVPRGQAVNLRCILKNSQYPWMSWYQQDLQKQLQWLFTLRSPGDKEVKSLPGADYLATRVTDTELRLQVANMSQGRTLYCTCSAARGRENSDYTFGSGTRLLVI.